This record concerns one TCR beta chain sequence. The antigen it recognizes is unknown. This sample was included in a study of cytomegalovirus exposure and HLA in healthy donors (dated by TCRdb to about 2017). With respect to the entire study: According to an earlier analysis of a few hundred of the donors, roughly 180 million T cells yielded roughly 110 million unique TCR beta sequences and 250 to 350 Gb of sequence data. An early release covering approximately 600 HLA-typed donors comprised approximately 290 gigabases of sequencing data and tens of millions of unique TCR sequences. Of the 300 to 500 genotyped donors, less than 85% were placed in the genetic ancestry cluster associated with self-reported Caucasian donors. The study was designed to test whether signatures of past pathogen exposure could be identified by cataloging public T cell receptors. The study used immunosequencing to profile the T cell repertoires of under 700 subjects and linked those repertoires to cytomegalovirus serostatus. In addition to the first cohort of several hundred subjects, a separate validation cohort of 120 different subjects was used. To predict cytomegalovirus infection status, the study combined high-throughput TCR immunosequencing, statistical association of individual TCRs with disease status, and machine learning. A later analysis re-analyzed previously published TCR beta repertoires from 500 to 700 donors and added high-resolution HLA genotyping to study TCR occurrence patterns. In the later analysis, no new phenotypic data were used to find candidate immune exposures; instead, reliance was placed on TCR beta sequences and their occurrence across donors. To decide whether each TCR beta V gene segment behaved as functional or pseudogenic, an earlier analysis of several hundred of the donors relied on high-throughput TCR beta sequencing. Donor age, sex, ethnicity and CMV serostatus were collected together with the repertoire data. In a later genetic analysis, genome-wide SNP genotypes for about 65% of the roughly 670 donors were used, and that subset was treated as a discovery cohort. Every repertoire in the discovery cohort had been generated on one and the same sequencing platform. HLA typing covered class I and class II loci at four-digit resolution. Typing coverage varied by locus: roughly 620-640 donors for A, B, C, DRB1 and DQB1; around 560 for DQA1; 600 to 610 for DPA1; roughly 450 for DPB1. About five DR-DQ haplotypes were treated as single units for association and clustering because of strong linkage in the cohort. Among 300 to 500 genotyped donors of the cohort, an average of roughly 230,000 unique TCR beta nucleotide sequences was sequenced per donor, of which about 18% were non-productive. Summary of the overall study and its limitations: Because the 87-base-pair reads could not distinguish some IMGT-functional V segments, including TRBV6-2 and TRBV6-3, those segments were excluded. The study gave a list of 150 to 200 TCR beta chains associated with cytomegalovirus. In a later analysis, most CMV-associated TCR beta chains were found to appear HLA-restricted, with HLA associations seemingly driven largely by CMV exposure. In this cohort, only TCR beta chains were sequenced, and detectable features were limited by the absence of alpha or paired-chain data. A further reported finding was that TCR beta sequences accurately predicted the HLA-A and HLA-B alleles for most subjects in the first cohort. A cluster of highly shared sequence variants was judged likely to be a technical artifact of the sequencing pipeline. Linkage disequilibrium might explain the correlated functional status among segregating V segments, but an unknown experimental factor could not be excluded. Assigning TCR associations to individual alleles was difficult when HLA alleles, especially DR and DQ, strongly co-occurred. The authors suggested that the approach could potentially be extended to other disease states and immunological phenotypes. The only immune exposure information available for the cohort was CMV serostatus. V-gene and J-gene trimming of TCR beta chains was associated with a missense DCLRE1C variant in a later genetic analysis, and the association was replicated in an independent cohort. A later analysis reported that several top co-occurrence clusters appeared linked to parvovirus B19, influenza, CMV and Epstein-Barr virus. Most TCR sequences were observed very rarely across donors, whereas some public TCRs were present in many individuals. In a later analysis, TCR association rates were found to vary across HLA loci, with the most associated TCRs seen for DRB1 alleles and the fewest for HLA-C alleles. In both the original and validation cohorts, the classifier was reported to diagnose cytomegalovirus status with high specificity and sensitivity. Approximately 18 rarely observed V segments, including chromosome 9 orphons, were excluded from the earlier analysis of a few hundred of the donors because counts were too low. Because HLA typing was missing for some donors at each locus, association tests included only the typed subset. Specific HLA alleles were associated with 15,000 to 20,000 TCR beta sequences at a false discovery rate of 0.05 in a later analysis. In a later genetic analysis, fewer N-insertions in productive TCRs were reported among donors in an Asian-associated ancestry cluster than the roughly 640-donor mean. In a later analysis, HLA-associated TCR beta chains showed more clonal expansion and lower generation probabilities than non-associated chains that were equally common. A few of the identified cytomegalovirus-associated TCR beta chains were confirmed in vitro to be specific for cytomegalovirus antigens. Roughly uniform sequencing depth across donors was assumed in presence/absence analyses, although this assumption may not hold. Broadly in line with IMGT annotations, most TCR beta V segments showed up in productive rearrangements about 90% or about 30% of the time in an earlier analysis of a few hundred of the donors.

From its cysteine to its phenylalanine, the CDR3 spans 12 amino acids. The CDR3 DNA has 36 bases and is translated from base 1. V is reduced by 6 bases and J by 7 bases, leaving a spacing of 12 bases between them. Via the germline V gene, CDR1 is SGHAT and CDR2 FQNNGV. The library was prepared using the immunoSEQ multiplex PCR assay. For the multiplex PCR, a mixture combining 60 forward primers for TCR Vbeta segments and 13 reverse primers for TCR Jbeta segments was used. A multiplex PCR assay on genomic DNA amplified the CDR3 region of rearranged TCR beta genes. Amplified TCR beta libraries were sequenced as 87-base-pair reads on the Illumina HiSeq System. In the authors' own workflow: A later analysis tallied tens of millions of unique TCR beta chains across the 666 repertoires, and approximately 9.9 million of those chains were shared by two or more donors. Raw reads were error-corrected and collapsed into unique sequences by a nearest-neighbor algorithm in which closely related sequences were merged to remove PCR and sequencing errors. To assign V, D and J gene segments, CDR3 sequences were aligned to IMGT reference sequences. For a sequence to be retained, a match of at least six nucleotides to both a V gene segment and a J gene segment was required. Rearrangements were classified as productive when the CDR3 lacked stop codons and remained in frame with V and J, and all other rearrangements were classified as non-productive. CDR3 was defined by IMGT convention, running from the second conserved V-encoded cysteine to the conserved J-encoded phenylalanine. The earlier analysis of about 500 of the donors excluded sequences that lacked an unambiguous match to a single V gene segment. In an earlier analysis of some 590 of the donors, V segments were called functional above 56.7% productive rearrangements and were called segregating when the between-donor standard deviation exceeded 5%. A statistical classification framework was developed to diagnose cytomegalovirus status using the catalog of TCR beta chain sequences. V and J gene assignment, in a later analysis, came from comparing TCR nucleotide sequences with IMGT/GENE-DB human TR gene sequences. In a later analysis, CDR3 sequences and most-parsimonious VDJ recombination scenarios were assigned using the TCRdist pipeline. In a later analysis, each TCR beta chain was defined by its CDR3 amino acid sequence together with its V-gene family, and reads without a unique V-gene family were excluded. A later analysis removed roughly 590 highly shared, low-generation-probability nucleotide sequences to deal with suspected cross-contamination and a sequencing artifact. A later analysis calculated a clonal expansion index for each public chain from normalized within-repertoire ranks of inferred template counts. In a later analysis, generation probabilities were computed with a VDJ recombination model fitted to out-of-frame rearrangements, and the resulting probabilities were checked against IGoR. In a later analysis, TCR-TCR, TCR-HLA and TCR-CMV co-occurrence was scored with hypergeometric tests, and a repertoire-size bias correction was applied to TCR pairs. To estimate false discovery rates, a later analysis permuted the HLA or CMV assignments 20 times. A later analysis grouped co-occurring TCRs with DBSCAN, adding TCRdist sequence similarity when clustering within HLA-allele-positive subsets. Co-occurrence clustering excluded repertoires with fewer than 30,000 or more than 120,000 public chains, plus five with anomalous nucleotide sharing. The source is immuneACCESS, and TCRdb retained only in-frame sequences with V and J called. Part of the clones is not carried over; for the studies checked, unresolved V genes explain less than half of this, and the remainder is unexplained. V, J and clone size derive from that table, while D and trimming were established from the DNA sequence. The sample table gives some 130,000 clones. The top ten hold 1.5% to 2% of the sample.

The cohort consisted of more than 650 healthy bone marrow donors. At the time of sampling, all cohort members were nominally healthy, though unrecorded immune exposures were likely present. The donor was CMV seropositive and belonged to the group of around 300 seropositive cohort members. Every donor gave a peripheral blood sample, and the peripheral blood mononuclear cells from that sample were used for TCR beta sequencing. The Qiagen DNeasy Blood Extraction Kit was used to extract genomic DNA from the blood cell samples. This TCR came from a woman in her thirties or forties in good health and CMV-seropositive. The chain links TRBV11-2 with TRBJ1-1; the D gene assignment is ambiguous. Sequencing was performed on PBMCs. The CDR3 region reads CASSRYSNEAFF. The nucleotide sequence reads as follows: TGTGCCAGCAGTCGGTACAGTAATGAAGCTTTCTTT.